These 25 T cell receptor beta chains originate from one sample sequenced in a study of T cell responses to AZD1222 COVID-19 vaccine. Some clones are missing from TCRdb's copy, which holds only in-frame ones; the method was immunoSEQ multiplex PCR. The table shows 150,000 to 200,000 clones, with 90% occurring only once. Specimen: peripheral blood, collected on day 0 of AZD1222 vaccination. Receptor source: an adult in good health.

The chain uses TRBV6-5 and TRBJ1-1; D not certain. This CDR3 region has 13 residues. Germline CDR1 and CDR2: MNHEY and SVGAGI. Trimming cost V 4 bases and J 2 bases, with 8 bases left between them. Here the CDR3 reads CASSSQTNTEAFF. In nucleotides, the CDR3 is TGTGCCAGCAGTTCACAGACAAACACTGAAGCTTTCTTT.

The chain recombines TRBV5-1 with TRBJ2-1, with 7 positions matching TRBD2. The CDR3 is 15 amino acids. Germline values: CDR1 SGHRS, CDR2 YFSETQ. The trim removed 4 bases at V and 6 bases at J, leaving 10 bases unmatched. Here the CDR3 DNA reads TGCGCCAGCAGCAGACTAGCCCAGTCGGCCAATGAGCAGTTCTTC. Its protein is CASSRLAQSANEQFF.

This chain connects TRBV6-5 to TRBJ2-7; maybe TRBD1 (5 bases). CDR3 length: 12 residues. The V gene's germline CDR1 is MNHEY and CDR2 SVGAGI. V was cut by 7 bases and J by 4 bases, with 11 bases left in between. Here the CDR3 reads CASTEGVYEQYF. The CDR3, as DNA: TGTGCCAGCACCGAAGGGGTATACGAGCAGTACTTC.

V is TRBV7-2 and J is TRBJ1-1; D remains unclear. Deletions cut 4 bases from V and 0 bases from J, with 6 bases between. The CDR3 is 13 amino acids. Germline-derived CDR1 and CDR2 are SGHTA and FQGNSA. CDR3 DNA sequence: TGTGCCAGCAGCTGGACGGTGAACACTGAAGCTTTCTTT. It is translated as CASSWTVNTEAFF.

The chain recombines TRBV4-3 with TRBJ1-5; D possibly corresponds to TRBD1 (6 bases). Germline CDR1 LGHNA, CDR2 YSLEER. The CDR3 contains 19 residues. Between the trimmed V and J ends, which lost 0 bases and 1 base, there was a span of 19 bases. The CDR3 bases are TGCGCCAGCAGCCAAGAATTGGAACCGGGACAAAGGAGCAATCAGCCCCAGCATTTT. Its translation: CASSQELEPGQRSNQPQHF.

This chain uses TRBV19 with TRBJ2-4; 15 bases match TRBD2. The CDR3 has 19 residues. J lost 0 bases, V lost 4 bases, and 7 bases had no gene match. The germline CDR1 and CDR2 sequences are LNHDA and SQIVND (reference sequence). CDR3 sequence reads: CASSTMGLAGGLAKNIQYF. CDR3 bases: TGTGCCAGTAGTACCATGGGACTAGCGGGGGGTCTAGCCAAAAACATTCAGTACTTC.

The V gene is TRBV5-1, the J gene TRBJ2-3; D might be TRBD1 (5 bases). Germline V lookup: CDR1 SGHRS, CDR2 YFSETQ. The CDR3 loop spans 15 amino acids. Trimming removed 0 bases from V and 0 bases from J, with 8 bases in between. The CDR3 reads CASSLGDSSTDTQYF. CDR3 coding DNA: TGCGCCAGCAGCTTGGGAGACAGTAGCACAGATACGCAGTATTTT. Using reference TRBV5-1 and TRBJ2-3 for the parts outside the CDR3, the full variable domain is KAGVTQTPRYLIKTRGQQVTLSCSPISGHRSVSWYQQTPGQGLQFLFEYFSETQRNKGNFPGRFSGRQFSNSRSEMNVSTLELGDSALYLCASSLGDSSTDTQYFGPGTRLTVL.

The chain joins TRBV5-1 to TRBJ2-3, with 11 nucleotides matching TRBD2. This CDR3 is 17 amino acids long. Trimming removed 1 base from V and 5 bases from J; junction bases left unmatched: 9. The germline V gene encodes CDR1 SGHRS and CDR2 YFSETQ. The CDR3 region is CASSLSVAGGTEDTQYF. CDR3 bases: TGCGCCAGCAGCTTGTCCGTAGCGGGGGGGACGGAAGATACGCAGTATTTT.

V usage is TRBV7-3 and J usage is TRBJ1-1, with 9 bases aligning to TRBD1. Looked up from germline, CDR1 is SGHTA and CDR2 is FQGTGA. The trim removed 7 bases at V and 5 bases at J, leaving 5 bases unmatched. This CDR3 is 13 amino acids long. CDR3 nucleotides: TGTGCCAGCAAATCCGGGACAGGGACTGAAGCTTTCTTT. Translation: CASKSGTGTEAFF.

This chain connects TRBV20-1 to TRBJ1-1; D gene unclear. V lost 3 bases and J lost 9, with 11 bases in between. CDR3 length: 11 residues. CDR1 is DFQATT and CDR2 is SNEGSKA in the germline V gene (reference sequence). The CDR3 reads CSARGQLKAFF. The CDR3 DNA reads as TGCAGTGCTAGGGGTCAGTTAAAAGCTTTCTTT.

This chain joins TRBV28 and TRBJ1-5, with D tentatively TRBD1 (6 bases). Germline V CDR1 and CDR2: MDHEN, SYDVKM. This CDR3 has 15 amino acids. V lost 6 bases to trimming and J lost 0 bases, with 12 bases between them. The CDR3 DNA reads TGTGCCAGCAGCCCTACAGGGAATAGCAATCAGCCCCAGCATTTT. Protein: CASSPTGNSNQPQHF. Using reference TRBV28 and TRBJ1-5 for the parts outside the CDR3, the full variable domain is DVKVTQSSRYLVKRTGEKVFLECVQDMDHENMFWYRQDPGLGLRLIYFSYDVKMKEKGDIPEGYSVSREKKERFSLILESASTNQTSMYLCASSPTGNSNQPQHFGDGTRLSIL.

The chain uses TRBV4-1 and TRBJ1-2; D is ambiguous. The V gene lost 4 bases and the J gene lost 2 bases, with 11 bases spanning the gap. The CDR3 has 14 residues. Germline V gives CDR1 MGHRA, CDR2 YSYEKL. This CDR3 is CASSRQTENYGYTF. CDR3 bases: TGCGCCAGCAGCCGACAAACAGAAAACTATGGCTACACCTTC.

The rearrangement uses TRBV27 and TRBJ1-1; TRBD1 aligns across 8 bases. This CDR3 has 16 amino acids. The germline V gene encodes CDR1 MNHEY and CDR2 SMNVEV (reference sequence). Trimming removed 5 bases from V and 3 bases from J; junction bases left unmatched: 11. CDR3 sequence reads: CASSPKTGEADTEAFF. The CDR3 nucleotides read TGTGCCAGCAGTCCTAAGACAGGGGAGGCAGACACTGAAGCTTTCTTT.

CDR3 protein: CASSPPGPHPYLYYTF. The CDR3 coding sequence is TGTGCCAGCAGCCCCCCGGGACCTCATCCCTATTTATACTACACCTTC. This rearrangement joins TRBV7-8 to TRBJ1-2, with D possibly being TRBD1 (5 bases). This CDR3 has 16 residues. Germline lookup yields CDR1 SGHVS and CDR2 FQNEAQ. The ends were cut back, 5 bases at V and 10 bases at J, with 26 bases in the middle.

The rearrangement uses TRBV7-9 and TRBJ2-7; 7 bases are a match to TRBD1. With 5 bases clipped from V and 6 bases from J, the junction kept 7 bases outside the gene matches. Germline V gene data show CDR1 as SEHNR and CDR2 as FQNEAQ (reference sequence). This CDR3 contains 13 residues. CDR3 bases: TGTGCCAGCAGCCCTCCGAGGGGGCTCGAGCAGTACTTC. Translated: CASSPPRGLEQYF.

The CDR3 reads CASSPKPAGGRETQYF. In DNA form, the CDR3 reads TGTGCCAGCAGCCCGAAGCCGGCGGGGGGGCGGGAGACCCAGTACTTC. The chain links TRBV7-3 to TRBJ2-5, with 9 nucleotides matching TRBD2. Germline CDR1 SGHTA, CDR2 FQGTGA. With 5 bases clipped from V and 5 bases from J, the junction kept 12 bases outside the gene matches. This CDR3 has 16 residues.

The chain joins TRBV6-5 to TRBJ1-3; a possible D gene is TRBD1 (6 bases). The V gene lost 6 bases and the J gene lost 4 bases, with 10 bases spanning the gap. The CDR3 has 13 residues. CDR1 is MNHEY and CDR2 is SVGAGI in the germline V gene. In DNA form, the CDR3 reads TGTGCCAGCAGCGGGACATTAGGAAACACCATATATTTT. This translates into CASSGTLGNTIYF.

This CDR3 reads CASSLQGLSGNTIYF. The CDR3 DNA sequence: TGCGCCAGCAGCCTACAGGGCCTCTCTGGAAACACCATATATTTT. This rearrangement joins TRBV4-1 to TRBJ1-3; D may be TRBD1 (6 bases). Germline-derived CDR1 and CDR2 are MGHRA and YSYEKL. The V end lost 4 bases, the J end lost 0 bases, and 10 bases lay between the germline ends. The CDR3 has 15 residues.

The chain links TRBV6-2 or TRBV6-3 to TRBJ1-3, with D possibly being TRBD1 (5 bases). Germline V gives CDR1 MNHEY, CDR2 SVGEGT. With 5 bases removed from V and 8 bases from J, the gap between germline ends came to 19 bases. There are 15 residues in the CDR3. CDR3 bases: TGTGCCAGCAGTACCCACGGTGCGGGGCGAGACACCATATATTTT. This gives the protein CASSTHGAGRDTIYF.

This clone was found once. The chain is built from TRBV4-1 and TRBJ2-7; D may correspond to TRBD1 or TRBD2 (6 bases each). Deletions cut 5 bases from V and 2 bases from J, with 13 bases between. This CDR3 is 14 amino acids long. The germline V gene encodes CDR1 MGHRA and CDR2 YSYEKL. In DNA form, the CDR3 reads TGCGCCAGCAGCACACACAGGGAGGCCTACGAGCAGTACTTC. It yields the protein CASSTHREAYEQYF.

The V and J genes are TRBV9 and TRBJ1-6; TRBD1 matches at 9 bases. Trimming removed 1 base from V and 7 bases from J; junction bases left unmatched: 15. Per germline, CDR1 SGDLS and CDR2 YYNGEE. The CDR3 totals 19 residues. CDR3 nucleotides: TGTGCCAGCAGCGTACCGGGACAGGGTCTCCCCTATGAGAATTCACCCCTCCACTTT. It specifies CASSVPGQGLPYENSPLHF.

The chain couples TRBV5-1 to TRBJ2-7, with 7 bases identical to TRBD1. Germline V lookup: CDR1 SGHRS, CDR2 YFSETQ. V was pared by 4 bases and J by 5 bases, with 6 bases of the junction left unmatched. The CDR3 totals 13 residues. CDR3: CASSMDRINEQYF. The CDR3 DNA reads TGCGCCAGCAGCATGGACAGGATAAACGAGCAGTACTTC. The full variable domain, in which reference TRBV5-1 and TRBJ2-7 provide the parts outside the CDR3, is KAGVTQTPRYLIKTRGQQVTLSCSPISGHRSVSWYQQTPGQGLQFLFEYFSETQRNKGNFPGRFSGRQFSNSRSEMNVSTLELGDSALYLCASSMDRINEQYFGPGTRLTVT.

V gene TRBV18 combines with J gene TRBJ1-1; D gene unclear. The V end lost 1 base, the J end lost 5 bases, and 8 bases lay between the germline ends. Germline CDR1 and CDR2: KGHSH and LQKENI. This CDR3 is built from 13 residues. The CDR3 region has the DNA TGTGCCAGCTCACCACGTGGGGTGACTGAAGCTTTCTTT. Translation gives CASSPRGVTEAFF.

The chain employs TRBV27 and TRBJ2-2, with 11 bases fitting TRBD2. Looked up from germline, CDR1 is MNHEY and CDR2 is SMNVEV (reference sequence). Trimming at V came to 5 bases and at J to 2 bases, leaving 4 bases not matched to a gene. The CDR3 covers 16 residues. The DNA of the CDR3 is TGTGCCAGCAGTGAACTAGCGGGGGTAAACACCGGGGAGCTGTTTTTT. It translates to CASSELAGVNTGELFF.

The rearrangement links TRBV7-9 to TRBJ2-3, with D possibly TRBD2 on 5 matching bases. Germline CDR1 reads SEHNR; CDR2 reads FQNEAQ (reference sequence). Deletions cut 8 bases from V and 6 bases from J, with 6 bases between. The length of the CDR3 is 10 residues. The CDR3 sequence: CASRGDTQYF. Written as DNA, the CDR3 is TGTGCCAGCCGCGGGGATACGCAGTATTTT.